The rows below give T cell receptor beta chains drawn from one sample of a study of blood T cell repertoires in COVID-19. Generated by immunoSEQ multiplex PCR, the TCRdb table keeps only in-frame clones and is missing some. The repertoire holds 150,000 to 200,000 clones, with around 87% as singletons. The material sequenced was peripheral blood. These receptor sequences come from a woman older than 75 with COVID-19, enrolled during active disease. The CDR3 runs from the conserved cysteine through the conserved F or W. D genes are given only for firm matches. Some rows mark clone size as missing; the rest say once, few, many or name a class of expanded clone.

d_call: -; v_call: TRBV12-3/TRBV12-4; j_call: TRBJ1-1; clone_size: -; cdr3_aa: CASSLQVNTEAFF; cdr3_nt: TGTGCCAGCAGTTTACAGGTGAACACTGAAGCTTTCTTT
d_call: TRBD1; v_call: TRBV4-3; j_call: TRBJ2-6; clone_size: -; cdr3_aa: CASSPGTGGGGANVLTF; cdr3_nt: TGCGCCAGCAGTCCTGGGACAGGGGGCGGTGGGGCCAACGTCCTGACTTTC
d_call: -; v_call: TRBV4-2; j_call: TRBJ1-6; clone_size: -; cdr3_aa: CASSQEDTAANSPLHF; cdr3_nt: TGTGCCAGCAGCCAGGAAGACACAGCAGCTAATTCACCCCTCCACTTT
d_call: -; v_call: TRBV6-5; j_call: TRBJ1-4; clone_size: -; cdr3_aa: CASRPTSDNEKLFF; cdr3_nt: TGTGCCAGCAGGCCGACATCGGATAATGAAAAACTGTTTTTT
d_call: -; v_call: TRBV23-1; j_call: TRBJ1-5; clone_size: -; cdr3_aa: CASSLVKGEGHQPQHF; cdr3_nt: TGCGCCAGCAGTCTCGTGAAGGGGGAGGGCCATCAGCCCCAGCATTTT
d_call: TRBD2; v_call: TRBV6-1; j_call: TRBJ2-1; clone_size: few; cdr3_aa: CASSELAGSYNEQFF; cdr3_nt: TGTGCCAGCAGTGAACTAGCGGGCTCCTACAATGAGCAGTTCTTC
d_call: TRBD2; v_call: TRBV9; j_call: TRBJ2-2; clone_size: -; cdr3_aa: CASSPRGGEGTGELFF; cdr3_nt: TGTGCCAGCAGCCCCCGGGGAGGGGAAGGCACCGGGGAGCTGTTTTTT
d_call: -; v_call: TRBV3-1/TRBV3-2; j_call: TRBJ2-5; clone_size: few; cdr3_aa: CASSQIGGYGGPQTQYF; cdr3_nt: TGTGCCAGCAGCCAGATTGGGGGCTATGGGGGACCACAGACCCAGTACTTC
d_call: -; v_call: TRBV28; j_call: TRBJ1-1; clone_size: -; cdr3_aa: CASLGAGAATFF; cdr3_nt: TGTGCCAGCCTGGGGGCGGGGGCCGCAACTTTCTTT
d_call: -; v_call: TRBV29-1; j_call: TRBJ2-5; clone_size: -; cdr3_aa: CSVERQPSWETQYF; cdr3_nt: TGCAGCGTGGAGAGACAGCCGTCATGGGAGACCCAGTACTTC
d_call: -; v_call: TRBV5-1; j_call: TRBJ1-3; clone_size: -; cdr3_aa: CASSLGRTALSGNTIYF; cdr3_nt: TGCGCCAGCAGCTTGGGGAGGACAGCCCTCTCTGGAAACACCATATATTTT
d_call: TRBD2; v_call: TRBV5-1; j_call: TRBJ2-7; clone_size: -; cdr3_aa: CASSFGLAGNYEQYF; cdr3_nt: TGCGCCAGCAGCTTCGGACTAGCGGGGAACTACGAGCAGTACTTC
d_call: TRBD1; v_call: TRBV7-9; j_call: TRBJ1-4; clone_size: -; cdr3_aa: CASSLGQATNEKLFF; cdr3_nt: TGTGCCAGCAGCCTCGGACAGGCAACTAATGAAAAACTGTTTTTT
d_call: TRBD1; v_call: TRBV2; j_call: TRBJ2-2; clone_size: -; cdr3_aa: CASSEGDFLTKGQGTGELFF; cdr3_nt: TGTGCCAGCTCCGAAGGGGACTTCCTGACCAAGGGACAGGGCACCGGGGAGCTGTTTTTT
d_call: TRBD2; v_call: TRBV5-4; j_call: TRBJ2-7; clone_size: -; cdr3_aa: CASSLAHSGTYEQYF; cdr3_nt: TGTGCCAGCAGCTTGGCACATAGCGGGACCTACGAGCAGTACTTC
d_call: -; v_call: TRBV19; j_call: TRBJ1-5; clone_size: -; cdr3_aa: CASTGLNQPQHF; cdr3_nt: TGTGCCAGTACCGGTCTCAATCAGCCCCAGCATTTT
d_call: TRBD2; v_call: TRBV7-2; j_call: TRBJ2-4; clone_size: -; cdr3_aa: CASSDTLLAGVVDIQYF; cdr3_nt: TGTGCCAGCAGCGACACTCTCCTAGCGGGAGTCGTTGACATTCAGTACTTC
d_call: -; v_call: TRBV6-6; j_call: TRBJ1-5; clone_size: -; cdr3_aa: CASSQTQGGQPQHF; cdr3_nt: TGTGCCAGCAGTCAAACACAGGGCGGTCAGCCCCAGCATTTT
d_call: -; v_call: TRBV3-1/TRBV3-2; j_call: TRBJ2-7; clone_size: -; cdr3_aa: CASSQGGDFSYEQYF; cdr3_nt: TGTGCCAGCAGCCAAGGGGGGGACTTCTCCTACGAGCAGTACTTC
d_call: TRBD2; v_call: TRBV3-1/TRBV3-2; j_call: TRBJ2-2; clone_size: -; cdr3_aa: CASSQDSGLAGYTGELFF; cdr3_nt: TGTGCCAGCAGCCAGGATTCGGGACTAGCGGGATACACCGGGGAGCTGTTTTTT
d_call: -; v_call: TRBV15; j_call: TRBJ1-1; clone_size: -; cdr3_aa: CATSRDAGLAEAFF; cdr3_nt: TGTGCCACCAGCAGGGATGCCGGGTTGGCTGAAGCTTTCTTT
d_call: -; v_call: TRBV3-1/TRBV3-2; j_call: TRBJ1-4; clone_size: -; cdr3_aa: CASVGQPTNEKLFF; cdr3_nt: TGTGCCAGCGTCGGACAACCAACTAATGAAAAACTGTTTTTT
d_call: -; v_call: TRBV5-6; j_call: TRBJ2-7; clone_size: -; cdr3_aa: CASNPPGRPYEQYF; cdr3_nt: TGTGCCAGCAACCCCCCGGGTAGGCCCTACGAGCAGTACTTC
d_call: -; v_call: TRBV4-2; j_call: TRBJ2-2; clone_size: -; cdr3_aa: CASSRASGVGRDTGELFF; cdr3_nt: TGTGCCAGCAGCCGGGCCAGCGGAGTCGGGCGGGACACCGGGGAGCTGTTTTTT
d_call: -; v_call: TRBV29-1; j_call: TRBJ2-7; clone_size: -; cdr3_aa: CSVLWAGRSYEQYF; cdr3_nt: TGCAGCGTTCTTTGGGCAGGGAGGTCCTACGAGCAGTACTTC